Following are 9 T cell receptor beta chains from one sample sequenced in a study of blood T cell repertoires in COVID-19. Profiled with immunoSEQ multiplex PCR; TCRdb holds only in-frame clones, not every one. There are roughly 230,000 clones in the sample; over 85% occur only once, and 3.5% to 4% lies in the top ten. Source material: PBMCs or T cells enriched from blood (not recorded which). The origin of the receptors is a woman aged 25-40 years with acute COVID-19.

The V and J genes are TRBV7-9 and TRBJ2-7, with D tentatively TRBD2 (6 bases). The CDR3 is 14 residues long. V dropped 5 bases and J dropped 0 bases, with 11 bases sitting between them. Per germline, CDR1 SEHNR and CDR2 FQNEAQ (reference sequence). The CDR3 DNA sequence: TGTGCCAGCAGCACCGGGACTCGCTCCTACGAGCAGTACTTC. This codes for CASSTGTRSYEQYF.

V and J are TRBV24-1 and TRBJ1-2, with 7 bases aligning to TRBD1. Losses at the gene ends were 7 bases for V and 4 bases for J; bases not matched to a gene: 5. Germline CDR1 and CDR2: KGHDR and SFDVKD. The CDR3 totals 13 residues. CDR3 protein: CATSGDSGYGYTF. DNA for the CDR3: TGTGCCACCAGCGGGGACAGCGGCTATGGCTACACCTTC.

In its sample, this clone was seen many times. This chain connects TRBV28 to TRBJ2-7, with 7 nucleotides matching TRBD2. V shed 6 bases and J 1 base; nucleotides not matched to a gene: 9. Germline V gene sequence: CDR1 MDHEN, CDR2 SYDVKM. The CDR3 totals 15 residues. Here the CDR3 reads CASSRRGRGSYEQYF. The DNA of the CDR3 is TGTGCCAGCAGCCGCCGAGGGCGGGGGTCCTACGAGCAGTACTTC.

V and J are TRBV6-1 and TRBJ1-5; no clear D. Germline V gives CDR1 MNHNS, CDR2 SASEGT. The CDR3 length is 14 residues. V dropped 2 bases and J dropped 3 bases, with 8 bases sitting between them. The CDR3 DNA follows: TGTGCCAGCAGTGAACGGGATGACAATCAGCCCCAGCATTTT. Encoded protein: CASSERDDNQPQHF.

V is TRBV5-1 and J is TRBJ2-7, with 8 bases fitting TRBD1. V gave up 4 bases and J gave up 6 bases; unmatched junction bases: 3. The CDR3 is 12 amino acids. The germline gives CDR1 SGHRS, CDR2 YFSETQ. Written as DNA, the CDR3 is TGCGCCAGCAGCATTACAGGGGGCGAGCAGTACTTC. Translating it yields CASSITGGEQYF. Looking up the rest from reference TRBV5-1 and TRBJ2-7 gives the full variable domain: KAGVTQTPRYLIKTRGQQVTLSCSPISGHRSVSWYQQTPGQGLQFLFEYFSETQRNKGNFPGRFSGRQFSNSRSEMNVSTLELGDSALYLCASSITGGEQYFGPGTRLTVT.

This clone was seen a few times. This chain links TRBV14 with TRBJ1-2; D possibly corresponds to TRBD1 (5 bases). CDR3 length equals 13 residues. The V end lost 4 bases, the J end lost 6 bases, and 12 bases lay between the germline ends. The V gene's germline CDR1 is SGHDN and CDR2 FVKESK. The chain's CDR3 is CASSPRAWDGYTF. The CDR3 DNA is TGTGCCAGCAGCCCCAGGGCATGGGATGGCTACACCTTC. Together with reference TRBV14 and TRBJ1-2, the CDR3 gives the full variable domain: EAGVTQFPSHSVIEKGQTVTLRCDPISGHDNLYWYRRVMGKEIKFLLHFVKESKQDESGMPNNRFLAERTGGTYSTLKVQPAELEDSGVYFCASSPRAWDGYTFGSGTRLTVV.

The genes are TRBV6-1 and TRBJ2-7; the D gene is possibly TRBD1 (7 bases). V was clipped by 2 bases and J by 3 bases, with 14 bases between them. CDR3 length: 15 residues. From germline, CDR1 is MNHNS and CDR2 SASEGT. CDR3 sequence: CASSEWAGGRYEQYF. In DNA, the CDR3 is TGTGCCAGCAGTGAATGGGCAGGGGGGCGCTACGAGCAGTACTTC.

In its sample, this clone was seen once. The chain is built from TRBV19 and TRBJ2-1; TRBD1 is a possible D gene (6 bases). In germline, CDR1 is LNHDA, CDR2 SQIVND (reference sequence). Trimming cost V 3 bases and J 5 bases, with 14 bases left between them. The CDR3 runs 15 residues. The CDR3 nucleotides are TGTGCCAGTAGTATCGCCGGGACAAGGGACAATGAGCAGTTCTTC. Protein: CASSIAGTRDNEQFF.

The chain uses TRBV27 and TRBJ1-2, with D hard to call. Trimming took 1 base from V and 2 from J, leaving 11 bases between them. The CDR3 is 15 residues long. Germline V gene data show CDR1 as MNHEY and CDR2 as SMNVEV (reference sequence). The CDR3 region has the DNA TGTGCCAGCAGTTTATACCCAGGTCCAAACTATGGCTACACCTTC. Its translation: CASSLYPGPNYGYTF.